Below, 11 T cell receptor beta chains from the same sample are listed, as sequenced in a study of post-analysis software for immune sequencing data. Study conclusions and caveats: When patients were compared with controls, about 5 TRBV segments were more frequent, TRBV5-6, TRBV5-1 and TRBV20-1 among them.

What these receptors recognize is not known. The library was made from cDNA and included unique molecular identifiers. TCRdb processed the PCR reads anew with MiXCR; each CDR3 protein has one entry. Altogether fewer than 900,000 distinct CDR3 sequences are present, around 42% being singletons, with the ten largest covering over 4.5%. The sample comprised blood. The source of these receptors is a girl aged 5 to 17 with multiple sclerosis.

J is TRBJ2-1 and V is TRBV12-3 or TRBV12-4, with TRBD2 identical over 9 bases. The CDR3 length is 19 residues. Trimming cost V 4 bases and J 0 bases; bases outside gene matches: 13. The CDR3 loop reads CASSSTSGLLPSSYNEQFF. The DNA for the CDR3 is TGTGCCAGCAGTTCCACTAGCGGGCTCCTGCCCTCCTCCTACAATGAGCAGTTCTTC.

This clonotype was counted a few times. V gene TRBV6-6 combines with J gene TRBJ2-5; no firm D call. Germline V gene data show CDR1 as MNHNY and CDR2 as SVGAGI (reference sequence). Deletions cut 10 bases from V and 3 bases from J, with 6 bases between. The CDR3 totals 10 residues. CDR3 bases: TGTGCCACGGAGAAAGAGACCCAGTACTTC. Its translation: CATEKETQYF.

Only a few counts were recorded for this clonotype. J is TRBJ2-1 and V is TRBV29-1; D is possibly TRBD2 (6 bases). Germline CDR1 is SQVTM and CDR2 is ANQGSEA. The CDR3 has 14 residues. V was trimmed by 6 bases and J by 9 bases, leaving 21 bases between them. The CDR3 region is CSVLTTGASGEQFF. For the CDR3, the DNA is TGCAGCGTCTTAACTACGGGAGCTTCTGGTGAGCAGTTCTTC.

This clonotype came up a few times. The chain joins TRBV24-1 to TRBJ2-7; D tentatively reads TRBD1 or TRBD2 (5 bases each). V dropped 5 bases and J dropped 3 bases, with 16 bases sitting between them. This CDR3 has 15 residues. Germline V gene lookup returns CDR1 KGHDR and CDR2 SFDVKD. The chain's CDR3 is CATSAWDPGNYEQYF. The CDR3 DNA reads TGTGCCACCAGTGCGTGGGACCCTGGGAACTACGAGCAGTACTTC.

The gene calls are TRBV5-1 and TRBJ2-5, with a possible D match to TRBD2 (6 bases). The CDR3 sequence is 17 residues long. Per germline, CDR1 SGHRS and CDR2 YFSETQ. Trimming pared 0 bases from V and 4 bases from J, leaving 19 bases between. CDR3 bases: TGCGCCAGCAGCTTGGCCCCAAAGTGGGAGGTAGGAGAGACCCAGTACTTC. Amino acid sequence: CASSLAPKWEVGETQYF.

V usage is TRBV5-6 and J usage is TRBJ2-1; 14 bases are a match to TRBD2. J was trimmed by 9 bases and V by 1 base; bases with no gene match: 12. The germline CDR1 and CDR2 sequences are SGHDT and YYEEEE. CDR3 length: 18 residues. Here the CDR3 DNA reads TGTGCCAGCAGCTTGCCTCCCCCTCTAGGACTAGCGGGAGGTGAGCAGTTCTTC. This codes for CASSLPPPLGLAGGEQFF.

The chain uses TRBV20-1 and TRBJ1-4; D might be TRBD1 (5 bases). Germline lookup yields CDR1 DFQATT and CDR2 SNEGSKA (reference sequence). The V and J ends lost 3 bases and 8 bases respectively, with 13 bases between them. This CDR3 contains 13 residues. For the CDR3, the DNA is TGCAGTGCTAGGCCAGGGTTTTGGGAAAAACTGTTTTTT. Encoded protein: CSARPGFWEKLFF.

The chain recombines TRBV20-1 with TRBJ2-1, with 8 positions matching TRBD2. The CDR3 covers 15 residues. Germline values: CDR1 DFQATT, CDR2 SNEGSKA (reference sequence). The junction had 13 bases not matched to a gene; V was cut back by 6 bases and J by 6 bases. The CDR3 DNA reads as TGCAGTGCCCCTACTAGAGCGGGAGTAGGCAATGAGCAGTTCTTC. Encoded protein: CSAPTRAGVGNEQFF.

This clonotype was counted a single time. The rearrangement links TRBV5-1 to TRBJ1-5; D call uncertain. V was clipped by 0 bases and J by 5 bases, with 9 bases between them. Germline values: CDR1 SGHRS, CDR2 YFSETQ. The CDR3 contains 14 residues. The CDR3 here is CASSLDEGDQPQHF. The CDR3 DNA reads TGCGCCAGCAGCTTGGATGAGGGCGATCAGCCCCAGCATTTT.

A few counts support this clonotype. The chain links TRBV7-2 to TRBJ2-7; 14 bases match TRBD2. Germline V gene sequence: CDR1 SGHTA, CDR2 FQGNSA. The V and J ends lost 7 bases and 5 bases, in that order; junction bases with no gene match: 4. The CDR3 covers 14 residues. CDR3 residues: CASTSGLAGDEQYF. The CDR3 nucleotides read TGTGCCAGCACTTCGGGACTAGCGGGAGACGAGCAGTACTTC.

This clonotype was seen more than once but under ten times. The chain links TRBV7-2 to TRBJ2-1, with a possible D match to TRBD1 (5 bases). This CDR3 contains 14 residues. Trimming cost V 3 bases and J 8 bases, with 14 bases left between them. Germline CDR1 reads SGHTA; CDR2 reads FQGNSA. This CDR3 reads CASSFAGWVDEQFF. As DNA, the CDR3 is TGTGCCAGCAGCTTCGCAGGGTGGGTCGATGAGCAGTTCTTC.